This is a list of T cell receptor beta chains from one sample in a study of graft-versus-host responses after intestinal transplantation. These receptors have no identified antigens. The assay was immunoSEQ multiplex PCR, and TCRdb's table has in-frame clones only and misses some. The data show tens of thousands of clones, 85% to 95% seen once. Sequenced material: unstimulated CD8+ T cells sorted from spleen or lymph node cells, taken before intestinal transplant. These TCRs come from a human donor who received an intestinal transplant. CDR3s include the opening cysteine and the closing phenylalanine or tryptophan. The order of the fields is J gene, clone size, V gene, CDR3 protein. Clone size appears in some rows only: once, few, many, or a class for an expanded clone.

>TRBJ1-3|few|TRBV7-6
CASSSQGGTGNTIYF
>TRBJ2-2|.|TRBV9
CASSAGAGDNTGELFF
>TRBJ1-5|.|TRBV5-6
CASSLLAGGPGPQHF
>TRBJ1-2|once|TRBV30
CACPEPGQAYGYTF
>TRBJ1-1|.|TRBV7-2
CASRAGRVAEAFF
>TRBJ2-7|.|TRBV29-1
CSVLEGFSYEQYF
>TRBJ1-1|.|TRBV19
CASSTTGNTEAFF
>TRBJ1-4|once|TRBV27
CASSLYRTTNEKLFF
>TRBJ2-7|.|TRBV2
CASSGWTQTYEQYF
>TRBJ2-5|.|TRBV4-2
CASSPRDSQETQYF
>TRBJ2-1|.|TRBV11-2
CASSLARAGGLWNEQFF
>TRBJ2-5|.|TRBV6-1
CASRVRGVEETQYF
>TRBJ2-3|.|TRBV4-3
CASSQWTGDTDTQYF
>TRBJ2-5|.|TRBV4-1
CASSQDSAGTETQYF
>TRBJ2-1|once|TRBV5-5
CASSLEEGNNEQFF
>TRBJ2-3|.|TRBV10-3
CAISEAGGDTQYF
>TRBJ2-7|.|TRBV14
CASSSIGRFHEQYF
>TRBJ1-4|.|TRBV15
CATSREQGVSEKLFF
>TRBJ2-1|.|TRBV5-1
CASSLWPREGLGGVDEQFF
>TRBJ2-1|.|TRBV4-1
CASSQEGGGGYNEQFF
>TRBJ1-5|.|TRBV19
CASSIDRDRDFLQPQHF
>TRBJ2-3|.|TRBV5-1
CAGGDGGDEGALSTDTQYF
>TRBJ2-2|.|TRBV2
CASSVGGTGELFF
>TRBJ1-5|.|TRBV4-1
CASSPTGDNGNQPQHF
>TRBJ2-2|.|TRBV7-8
CASILSRTVVLGGELFF
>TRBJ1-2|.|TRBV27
CASTATGGAYGYTF
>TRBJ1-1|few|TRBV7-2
CASSLRRGNTEAFF
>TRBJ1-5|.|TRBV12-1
CASSCPWGVSQPQHF
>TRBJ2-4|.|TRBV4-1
CASSLDRVKNIQYF
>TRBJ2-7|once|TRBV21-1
CASSKKSGGYEQYF
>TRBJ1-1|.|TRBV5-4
CASSLGGGLMNTEAFF
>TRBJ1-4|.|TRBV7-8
CASSPGTFVSNEKLFF
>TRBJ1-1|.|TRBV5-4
CASSLFGDNPEAFF
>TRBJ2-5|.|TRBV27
CASSRTGGTAETQYF
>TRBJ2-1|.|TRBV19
CASSIAGGPNEQFF
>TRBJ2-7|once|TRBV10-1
CARGPGQRSTYEQYF
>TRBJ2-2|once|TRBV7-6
CASSLVGDTGELFF
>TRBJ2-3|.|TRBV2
CASSDSSDTPVPDTQYF
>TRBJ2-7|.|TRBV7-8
CASSLTGDSYLSYEQYF
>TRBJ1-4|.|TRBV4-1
CASSLQGAGEKLFF
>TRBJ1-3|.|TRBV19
CASSSVDSSGNTIYF
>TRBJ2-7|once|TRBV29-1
CSVVDSEYEQYF
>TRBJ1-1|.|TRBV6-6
CASSARTANTEAFF
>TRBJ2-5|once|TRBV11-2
CASSSAGPRTQYF
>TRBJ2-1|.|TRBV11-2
CASSLDKGTSGGPRNEQFF
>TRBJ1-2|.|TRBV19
CASSIYPLEDYGYTF
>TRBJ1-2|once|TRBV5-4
CASSLFGGGPYGYTF
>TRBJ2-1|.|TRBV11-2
CASSTRTSGDLNYNEQFF